This paragraph reports one TCR beta chain. Its specific antigen is unknown. Qualities for individual bases were not recorded, and no much larger clone is one base off. Library preparation was by PCR. TCRdb shows the sequencer as Illumina HiSeq 2500. TCR library preparation used molecular barcoding, with unique molecular identifiers applied to normalize quantification of the TCRbeta repertoire. TCRdb itself trimmed the public reads at Q25 with fastp, ran MiXCR and retained productive beta chains. A single entry per CDR3 protein holds the most common genes and DNA from its merged rows. The table for this sample lists about 440,000 distinct CDR3 sequences; approximately 41% of them were counted only once. Jointly, the top ten make up 25% to 30% of the sample. There are 15 amino acids in the CDR3, from cysteine to phenylalanine inclusive. This entry keeps only the CDR3 DNA: 45 bases, framed from base 1. Sequences MNHEY (CDR1) and SVGEGT (CDR2) are obtained from the germline V gene. Trimming takes 11 bases from V and 3 bases from J, and the germline ends sit 23 bases apart.

The treatment or condition label here, explained by the study, means: allogeneic hematopoietic cell transplantation with graft depleted of TCRalphabeta T cells and CD19 B cells. TCRalphabeta/CD19-depleted allogeneic hematopoietic cell grafts were given to the transplant recipients, all of whom were children. This entry belongs to a study of T-cell reconstitution after alpha-beta-depleted transplantation in children listed by TCRdb under 2016. A note on the overall study: Using TCR repertoire profiling, the study quantitatively followed how T-cell immune reconstitution unfolded in children after TCRalphabeta/CD19-depleted allogeneic hematopoietic cell transplantation.

The study at large found these results: Over subsequent months, a decline in hyperexpanded clone frequencies was noted, and after one year, T-cell counts and TCRbeta diversity were mostly ascribed to newly produced T cells. Apparently early alphabetaT-cell count recovery about two months after transplant reportedly relied on only several hundred rapidly expanded clones derived from non-depleted graft cells. The high TCRbeta diversity at day 60 in some patients was ascribed to recipient T cells and intrathymic progenitors that had survived conditioning.

The receptor comes from a girl aged 2-15 years with aplastic anemia, due to receive a stem cell transplant. The starting material was PBMCs, obtained before TCRalphabeta/CD19-depleted stem cell transplant. The sequence is built from TRBV6-2 or TRBV6-3 and TRBJ2-7; perhaps TRBD2 is the D gene, with 6 bases matching. The DNA is TGTGCCTCACAGTCCTCTCGGGGGATGAACTACGAGCAGTACTTC. Its translation is CASQSSRGMNYEQYF.